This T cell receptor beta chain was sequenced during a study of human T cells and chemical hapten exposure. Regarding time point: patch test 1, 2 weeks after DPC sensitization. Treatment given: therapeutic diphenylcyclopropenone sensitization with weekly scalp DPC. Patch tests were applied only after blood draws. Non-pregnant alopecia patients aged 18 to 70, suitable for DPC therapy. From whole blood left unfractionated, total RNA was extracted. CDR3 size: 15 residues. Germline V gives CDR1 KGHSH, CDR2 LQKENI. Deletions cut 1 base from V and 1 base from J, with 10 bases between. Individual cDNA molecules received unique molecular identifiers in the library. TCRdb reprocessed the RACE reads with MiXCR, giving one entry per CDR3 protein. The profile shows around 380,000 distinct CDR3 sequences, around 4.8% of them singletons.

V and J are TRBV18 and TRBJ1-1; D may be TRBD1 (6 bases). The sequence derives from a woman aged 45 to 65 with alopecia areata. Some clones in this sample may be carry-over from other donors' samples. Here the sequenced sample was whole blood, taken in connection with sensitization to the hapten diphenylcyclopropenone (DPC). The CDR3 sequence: CASSPLGTTNTEAFF. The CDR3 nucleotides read TGTGCCAGCTCACCACTTGGGACAACGAACACTGAAGCTTTCTTT.